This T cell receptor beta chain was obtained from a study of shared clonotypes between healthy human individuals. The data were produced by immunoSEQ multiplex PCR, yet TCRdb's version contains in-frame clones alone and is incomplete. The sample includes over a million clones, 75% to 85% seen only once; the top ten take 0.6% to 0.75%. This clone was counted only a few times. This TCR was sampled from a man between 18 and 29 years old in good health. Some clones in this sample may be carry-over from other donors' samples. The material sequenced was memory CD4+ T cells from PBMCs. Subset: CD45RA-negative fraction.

The CDR3 region has the DNA TGCGCCAGCAGCTTGGATGCAGGGCGAGTCCAAGAGACCCAGTACTTC. As protein: CASSLDAGRVQETQYF. This chain connects TRBV5-1 to TRBJ2-5; maybe TRBD1 (5 bases). Looked up from germline, CDR1 is SGHRS and CDR2 is YFSETQ. This CDR3 is built from 16 residues. V lost 0 bases to trimming and J lost 1 base, with 13 bases between them.